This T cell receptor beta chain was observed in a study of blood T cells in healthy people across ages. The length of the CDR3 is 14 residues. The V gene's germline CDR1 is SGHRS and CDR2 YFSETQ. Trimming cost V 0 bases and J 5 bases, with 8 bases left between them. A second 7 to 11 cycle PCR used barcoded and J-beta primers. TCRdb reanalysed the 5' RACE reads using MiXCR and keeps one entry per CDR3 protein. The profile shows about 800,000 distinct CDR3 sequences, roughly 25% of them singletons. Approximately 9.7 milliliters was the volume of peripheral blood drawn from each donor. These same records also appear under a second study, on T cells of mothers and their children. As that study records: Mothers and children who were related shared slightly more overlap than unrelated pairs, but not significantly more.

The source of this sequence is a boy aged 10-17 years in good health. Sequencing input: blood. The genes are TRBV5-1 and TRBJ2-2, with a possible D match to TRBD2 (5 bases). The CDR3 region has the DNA TGCGCCAGCAGCTTGGTCGGGGAAACCGGGGAGCTGTTTTTT. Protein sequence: CASSLVGETGELFF.